This T cell receptor beta chain appears in the sequencing data of a study of T cell repertoires in cytomegalovirus infection. TCRdb redid the calling of the reads with MiXCR, one entry per CDR3 protein. Among about 97,000 distinct CDR3 sequences listed, more than 15% were seen once. Trimming cost V 5 bases and J 0 bases, with 6 bases left between them. The CDR3 has 12 residues. CDR1 SGHRS and CDR2 YFSETQ come from the germline V gene. A remark on this clonotype: Its antigen is undetermined.

Notes on the study in general: Pooled public TCR beta family frequency picked out CMV carriers with the relevant HLA. In two of eight donors, the top clonotype was HLA-C-restricted CMV-specific.

The sample comprised PBMCs. The clonotype was recovered from a human donor in good health (CMV status not recorded). Some clones in this sample may be carry-over from other donors' samples. The chain couples TRBV5-1 to TRBJ2-7, with D unresolved. The CDR3 sequence is CASRFSSYEQYF. The CDR3 nucleotides are TGCGCCAGCAGGTTCAGCTCCTACGAGCAGTACTTC.